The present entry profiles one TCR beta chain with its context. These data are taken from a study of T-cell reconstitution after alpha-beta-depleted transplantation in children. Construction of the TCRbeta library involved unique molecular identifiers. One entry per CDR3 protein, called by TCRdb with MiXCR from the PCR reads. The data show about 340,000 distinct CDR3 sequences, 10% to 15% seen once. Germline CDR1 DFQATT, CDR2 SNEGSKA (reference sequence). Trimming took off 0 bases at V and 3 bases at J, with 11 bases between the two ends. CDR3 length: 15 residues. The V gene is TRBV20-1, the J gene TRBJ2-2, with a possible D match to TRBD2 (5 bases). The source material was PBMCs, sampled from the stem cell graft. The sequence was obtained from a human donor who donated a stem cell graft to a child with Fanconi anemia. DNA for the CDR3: TGCAGTGCTAGAGATCCGGGAAGGGACACCGGGGAGCTGTTTTTT. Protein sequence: CSARDPGRDTGELFF.